These 2 T cell receptor beta chains were sequenced from one sample in a study of T cell repertoires in cytomegalovirus infection (dated by TCRdb to the late 2010s). Antigens for these TCRs are unknown. In light of the paper, this sample's treatment or condition label describes: in vitro stimulation with specific CMV peptide epitopes to enrich CMV-specific T cells. TCRdb names Illumina HiSeq 1500 as the instrument used. Clones were called with MiXCR by TCRdb after fastp trimmed the public reads at Q25, and only in-frame beta chains were retained. For every CDR3 protein sequence, its rows merge into one entry that carries the most common genes and DNA. This sample has hundreds of thousands of distinct CDR3 sequences in its table, and under 40% of those were observed once. The top ten hold roughly 13% of the sample. The starting material was cultured CD8+ T cells from PBMCs, obtained from culture after CMV antigen stimulation. Source of these receptors: a human donor in good health (CMV status not recorded). Some clones in this sample may be carry-over from other donors' samples.

This rearrangement joins TRBV7-9 to TRBJ1-3, with a weak D call TRBD1 (5 bases). This CDR3 comprises 9 residues. Germline V gene sequence: CDR1 SEHNR, CDR2 FQNEAQ (reference sequence). V was pared by 7 bases and J by 16 bases, with 11 bases between. The CDR3 DNA is TGTGCCAGCAACCCACAGGAGTATTTT. Amino acid sequence: CASNPQEYF.

V usage is TRBV6-5 and J usage is TRBJ2-5, with D possibly matching TRBD1 (6 bases). The CDR3 is 17 amino acids. Germline values: CDR1 MNHEY, CDR2 SVGAGI. Trimming shortened V by 5 bases and J by 4 bases, and 23 bases separated the two germline ends. The CDR3 bases are TGTGCCAGCAGTGCTTCCCGGGACATGTCGTCTGGAGAGACCCAGTACTTC. Protein product: CASSASRDMSSGETQYF.